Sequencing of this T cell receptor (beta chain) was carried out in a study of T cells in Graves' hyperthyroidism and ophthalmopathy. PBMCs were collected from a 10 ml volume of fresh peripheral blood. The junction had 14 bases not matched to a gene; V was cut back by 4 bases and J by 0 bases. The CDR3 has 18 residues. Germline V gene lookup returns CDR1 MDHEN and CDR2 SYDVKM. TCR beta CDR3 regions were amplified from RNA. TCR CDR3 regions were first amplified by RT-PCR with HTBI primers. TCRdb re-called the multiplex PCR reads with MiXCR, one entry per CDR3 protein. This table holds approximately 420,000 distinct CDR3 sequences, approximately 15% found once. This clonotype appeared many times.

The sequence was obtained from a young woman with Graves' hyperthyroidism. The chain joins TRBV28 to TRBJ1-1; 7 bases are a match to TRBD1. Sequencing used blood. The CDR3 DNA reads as TGTGCCAGCAGTTCGCCGGCCGGGACAGCTGTTATGAACACTGAAGCTTTCTTT. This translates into CASSSPAGTAVMNTEAFF.